In its sample, the clone carrying this T cell receptor (beta chain) was seen a few times. What it recognizes is unknown. CDR1 is SGHAT and CDR2 is FQNNGV in the germline V gene. The V end lost 6 bases, the J end lost 4 bases, and 16 bases lay between the germline ends. This CDR3 spans 15 amino acids. TCRdb re-called the RT-PCR reads through MiXCR, storing one row per CDR3 protein. Of approximately 170,000 distinct CDR3 sequences listed, around 15% are singletons. This specimen belongs to a study of response to subunit inactivated influenza vaccine. Findings and caveats of the study: That few new T cells are recruited by each seasonal influenza vaccination was the authors' suggestion.

This sequence originates from a man aged 50 to 59 who received an inactivated influenza vaccine. The chain joins TRBV11-2 to TRBJ2-1; D could derive from TRBD1 or TRBD2 (6 bases each). Sequenced here: CD8+ T cells sorted from PBMCs, sampled roughly 5 days after vaccination. The CDR3, as DNA: TGTGCCAGCAGGGGTTGGGGGGCCCGGTACAATGAGCAGTTCTTC. Amino acid sequence: CASRGWGARYNEQFF.